The subject of this entry is one T cell receptor (beta chain). Its antigen is currently unknown. Sequencing was performed with immunoSEQ multiplex PCR; in TCRdb, only in-frame clones are kept and a portion is missing. This table holds 65,000 to 85,000 clones, roughly 92% found once. This sample stems from a study of graft-versus-host responses after intestinal transplantation. As for the study in general: Tacrolimus and steroids were given for about 3 years to all recipients after anti-thymocyte globulin induction.

Study outcomes and limitations: Allografts from individuals with graft-donor T cell macrochimerism displayed high graft-versus-host to host-versus-graft clonal ratios.

This CDR3 is 15 amino acids long. Germline loops: CDR1 LNHNV, CDR2 YYDKDF (reference sequence). Trimming shortened V by 4 bases and J by 0 bases, and 10 bases separated the two germline ends. The gene calls are TRBV15 and TRBJ2-4; tentatively, D is TRBD2 (5 bases). The origin of this receptor is a human patient who received an intestinal transplant, so some T cells may come from the graft donor. Sequences were derived from bone marrow, sampled around 720 days after intestinal transplantation. The CDR3 reads CATSTGGPAKNIQYF. The CDR3 nucleotides are TGTGCCACCAGCACGGGCGGGCCAGCCAAAAACATTCAGTACTTC.